Listed below are T cell receptor beta chains from one sample, sequenced in a study of blood T cell repertoires in COVID-19. The repertoire was sequenced with immunoSEQ multiplex PCR; TCRdb's copy has only in-frame clones and lacks some. This sample has 100,000 or so clones; 85% occur once, and the top ten carry more than 1.5%. Sequenced input: peripheral blood. Receptor source: a woman aged 70-85 years with active or convalescent COVID-19. Each CDR3 is given with its conserved first and last residue. D genes are given only for firm matches. Only some rows state a clone size, as once, few, many or a class for expanded clones.

j_gene	d_gene	v_gene	abundance	CDR3aa	CDR3nt
TRBJ2-7	NA	TRBV3-1/TRBV3-2	NA	CASGLSSYEQYF	TGTGCCAGCGGACTGAGCTCCTACGAGCAGTACTTC
TRBJ1-2	TRBD1	TRBV4-2	NA	CASSQEQGASNYGYTF	TGTGCCAGCAGCCAAGAACAGGGGGCCAGTAACTATGGCTACACCTTC
TRBJ1-1	NA	TRBV6-4	NA	CASSRDPNTEAFF	TGTGCCAGTTCGAGGGATCCAAACACTGAAGCTTTCTTT
TRBJ1-5	TRBD1	TRBV6-2/TRBV6-3	NA	CASSYGDRGQPQHF	TGTGCCAGCAGTTACGGGGACAGGGGCCAGCCCCAGCATTTT
TRBJ2-5	TRBD2	TRBV7-2	NA	CASSFGLATRETQYF	TGTGCCAGCAGCTTTGGACTAGCGACAAGAGAGACCCAGTACTTC
TRBJ2-1	TRBD2	TRBV7-2	NA	CASSLGTSGTYNEQFF	TGTGCCAGCAGCCTGGGGACTAGCGGGACCTACAATGAGCAGTTCTTC
TRBJ1-1	TRBD1	TRBV15	few	CATSRYTGGTEAFF	TGTGCCACCAGCAGATATACAGGGGGCACTGAAGCTTTCTTT
TRBJ2-1	TRBD1	TRBV28	NA	CASSSRQGAFSYNEQFF	TGTGCCAGCAGTTCGCGACAGGGAGCCTTCTCCTACAATGAGCAGTTCTTC
TRBJ1-5	NA	TRBV5-6	NA	CASSLIEGPQHF	TGTGCCAGCAGCTTGATTGAGGGGCCCCAGCATTTT
TRBJ1-3	NA	TRBV9	NA	CASSLHNRQTVLSGNTIYF	TGTGCCAGCAGCCTCCATAACCGCCAAACAGTCCTCTCTGGAAACACCATATATTTT
TRBJ2-5	TRBD2	TRBV24-1	NA	CATSGGGSVETQYF	TGTGCCACCAGTGGAGGCGGGAGTGTAGAGACCCAGTACTTC
TRBJ1-6	TRBD1	TRBV11-2	NA	CASSEDRGSPLHF	TGTGCCAGCAGCGAGGACAGGGGTTCACCCCTCCACTTT
TRBJ1-4	NA	TRBV7-8	NA	CASSSYSTNEKLFF	TGTGCCAGCAGCTCCTACTCAACTAATGAAAAACTGTTTTTT
TRBJ1-2	NA	TRBV30	NA	CAWARPGSPYYYGYTF	TGTGCCTGGGCTCGTCCGGGGTCCCCATATTACTATGGCTACACCTTC